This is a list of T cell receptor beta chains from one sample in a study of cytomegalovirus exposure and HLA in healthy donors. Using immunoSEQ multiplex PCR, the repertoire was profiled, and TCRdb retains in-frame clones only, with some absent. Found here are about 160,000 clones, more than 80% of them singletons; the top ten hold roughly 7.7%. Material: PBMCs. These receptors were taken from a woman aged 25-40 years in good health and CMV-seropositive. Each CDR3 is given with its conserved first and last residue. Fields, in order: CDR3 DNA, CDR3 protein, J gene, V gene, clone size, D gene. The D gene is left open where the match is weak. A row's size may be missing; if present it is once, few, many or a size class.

cdr3_nt: TGTGCCAGCAGGGTAGCGGGGGTGGAGACCCAGTACTTC
cdr3_aa: CASRVAGVETQYF
j_call: TRBJ2-5
v_call: TRBV7-2
clone_size: .
d_call: TRBD2

cdr3_nt: TGTGCCAGCAGTTCGACAGGGGGCACTGAAGCTTTCTTT
cdr3_aa: CASSSTGGTEAFF
j_call: TRBJ1-1
v_call: TRBV6-5
clone_size: few
d_call: TRBD1

cdr3_nt: TGTGCCAGCAGCTTAGGACAGGGAATTTTGGGGGGCACAGATACGCAGTATTTT
cdr3_aa: CASSLGQGILGGTDTQYF
j_call: TRBJ2-3
v_call: TRBV7-3
clone_size: few
d_call: TRBD1

cdr3_nt: TGTGCCAGCAGTTACTTACCCGAGGTCGGGGGGGATCAGCCCCAGCATTTT
cdr3_aa: CASSYLPEVGGDQPQHF
j_call: TRBJ1-5
v_call: TRBV6-7
clone_size: .
d_call: .

cdr3_nt: TGTGCCAGCAGCCCTATCCTAGTAACTGAAGCTTTCTTT
cdr3_aa: CASSPILVTEAFF
j_call: TRBJ1-1
v_call: TRBV5-5
clone_size: .
d_call: .

cdr3_nt: TGTGCCATCCCCCGAGGGACAGGGGCACCCTACGAGCAGTACTTC
cdr3_aa: CAIPRGTGAPYEQYF
j_call: TRBJ2-7
v_call: TRBV10-3
clone_size: .
d_call: TRBD1

cdr3_nt: TGTGCCAGCAGCTTGGAGGGGGCGAGGGAGCAGTACTTC
cdr3_aa: CASSLEGAREQYF
j_call: TRBJ2-7
v_call: TRBV5-4
clone_size: .
d_call: TRBD1

cdr3_nt: TGCAGCGCTGAAGGAGCGGGGGGAATCTACAATGAGCAGTTCTTC
cdr3_aa: CSAEGAGGIYNEQFF
j_call: TRBJ2-1
v_call: TRBV29-1
clone_size: few
d_call: TRBD2

cdr3_nt: TGTGCCAGCAGTGAATACCTGAGAAATTCACCCCTCCACTTT
cdr3_aa: CASSEYLRNSPLHF
j_call: TRBJ1-6
v_call: TRBV25-1
clone_size: .
d_call: .

cdr3_nt: TGTGCCAGCAGCTTATACGGGGGAAGGACCGGGGAGCTGTTTTTT
cdr3_aa: CASSLYGGRTGELFF
j_call: TRBJ2-2
v_call: TRBV7-9
clone_size: .
d_call: .

cdr3_nt: TGTGCCAGCAGCCTAAGCGGACAGGGGCGCGGCTACACCTTC
cdr3_aa: CASSLSGQGRGYTF
j_call: TRBJ1-2
v_call: TRBV9
clone_size: .
d_call: TRBD1

cdr3_nt: TGTGCCAGCTCGGAACAGGGTCTGAGGGGCTACACCTTC
cdr3_aa: CASSEQGLRGYTF
j_call: TRBJ1-2
v_call: TRBV27
clone_size: .
d_call: .

cdr3_nt: TGTGCCAGCAGACAGGGGCTAACTAATGAAAAACTGTTTTTT
cdr3_aa: CASRQGLTNEKLFF
j_call: TRBJ1-4
v_call: TRBV6-5
clone_size: .
d_call: TRBD1

cdr3_nt: TGTGCCAGCAGGCGGCCCTATGCGGGGGCAACGTACGAGCAGTACTTC
cdr3_aa: CASRRPYAGATYEQYF
j_call: TRBJ2-7
v_call: TRBV6-7
clone_size: .
d_call: .

cdr3_nt: TGTGCCAGCAGGCGGGGGGTGGGCTACACCTTC
cdr3_aa: CASRRGVGYTF
j_call: TRBJ1-2
v_call: TRBV28
clone_size: .
d_call: .

cdr3_nt: TGTGCCAGCACCCCGGACAGTGAAAAACTGTTTTTT
cdr3_aa: CASTPDSEKLFF
j_call: TRBJ1-4
v_call: TRBV2
clone_size: few
d_call: .

cdr3_nt: TGTGCCAGCAGGGGACAGGGGGATTCACCCCTCCACTTT
cdr3_aa: CASRGQGDSPLHF
j_call: TRBJ1-6
v_call: TRBV6-6
clone_size: .
d_call: TRBD1

cdr3_nt: TGTGCCAGCACTCGGGACAGAGCCTACGAGCAGTACTTC
cdr3_aa: CASTRDRAYEQYF
j_call: TRBJ2-7
v_call: TRBV6-1
clone_size: .
d_call: TRBD1

cdr3_nt: TGTGCCAGCAGCTACGAGGCGGGGGGGGTTTTGAATGAGCAGTTCTTC
cdr3_aa: CASSYEAGGVLNEQFF
j_call: TRBJ2-1
v_call: TRBV9
clone_size: .
d_call: TRBD2

cdr3_nt: TGTGCCACCCTGAAGCCGGGACTAGCGGGGGGGAGGGGAGATACGCAGTATTTT
cdr3_aa: CATLKPGLAGGRGDTQYF
j_call: TRBJ2-3
v_call: TRBV2
clone_size: .
d_call: TRBD2

cdr3_nt: TGCGCCAGCAGCCAAGAGTCCCGGGACAGGGCAGATACGCAGTATTTT
cdr3_aa: CASSQESRDRADTQYF
j_call: TRBJ2-3
v_call: TRBV4-3
clone_size: .
d_call: TRBD1

cdr3_nt: TGTGCCAGCAGTCGGACTAGCGGGGTATACAATGAGCAGTTCTTC
cdr3_aa: CASSRTSGVYNEQFF
j_call: TRBJ2-1
v_call: TRBV2
clone_size: .
d_call: TRBD2

cdr3_nt: TGTGCCAGCAGTAAGGGACAGGGGCCGAACACTGAAGCTTTCTTT
cdr3_aa: CASSKGQGPNTEAFF
j_call: TRBJ1-1
v_call: TRBV6-6
clone_size: few
d_call: TRBD1

cdr3_nt: TGTGCCAGCAGCGGACTAGCCTACAATGAGCAGTTCTTC
cdr3_aa: CASSGLAYNEQFF
j_call: TRBJ2-1
v_call: TRBV7-9
clone_size: .
d_call: TRBD2

cdr3_nt: TGCAGCGGGAGGGGAGCTAACTATGGCTACACCTTC
cdr3_aa: CSGRGANYGYTF
j_call: TRBJ1-2
v_call: TRBV29-1
clone_size: few
d_call: .

cdr3_nt: TGTGCCAGCAGTCGGAGAGACTATGGCTACACCTTC
cdr3_aa: CASSRRDYGYTF
j_call: TRBJ1-2
v_call: TRBV28
clone_size: few
d_call: .

cdr3_nt: TGCGCCAGCAGCTTGGTAAGAGGTGGCCGCTATGGCTACACCTTC
cdr3_aa: CASSLVRGGRYGYTF
j_call: TRBJ1-2
v_call: TRBV5-1
clone_size: .
d_call: .

cdr3_nt: TGTGCCAGCAGCTTAGGACTCGGAACCTACGAGCAGTACTTC
cdr3_aa: CASSLGLGTYEQYF
j_call: TRBJ2-7
v_call: TRBV7-8
clone_size: .
d_call: .

cdr3_nt: TGTGCCAGCTCACTACACCTTCCTCAGGGGGGATACACAGATACGCAGTATTTT
cdr3_aa: CASSLHLPQGGYTDTQYF
j_call: TRBJ2-3
v_call: TRBV18
clone_size: .
d_call: .

cdr3_nt: TGTGCCAGCAGCCCCCGAACAGGGAAGCAAAATTCACCCCTCCACTTT
cdr3_aa: CASSPRTGKQNSPLHF
j_call: TRBJ1-6
v_call: TRBV9
clone_size: few
d_call: .

cdr3_nt: TGCGCCAGCAGCTTGGGACTAGCGGAAATCTACGAGCAGTACTTC
cdr3_aa: CASSLGLAEIYEQYF
j_call: TRBJ2-7
v_call: TRBV5-1
clone_size: .
d_call: TRBD2

cdr3_nt: TGCGCCAGCAGCCTGGACAGGGCAAATTCACCCCTCCACTTT
cdr3_aa: CASSLDRANSPLHF
j_call: TRBJ1-6
v_call: TRBV4-1
clone_size: .
d_call: TRBD1

cdr3_nt: TGTGCCAGCAGCGTCGGGACAGGAGAAAAAGAGACCCAGTACTTC
cdr3_aa: CASSVGTGEKETQYF
j_call: TRBJ2-5
v_call: TRBV9
clone_size: .
d_call: TRBD1

cdr3_nt: TGCGCCAGCAGCTGGCAGGGACACGAAAGGGTCTTC
cdr3_aa: CASSWQGHERVF
j_call: TRBJ1-2
v_call: TRBV5-1
clone_size: .
d_call: .

cdr3_nt: TGCGCCAGCAGCTTGGCGACAGGGAGATCCTACAATGAGCAGTTCTTC
cdr3_aa: CASSLATGRSYNEQFF
j_call: TRBJ2-1
v_call: TRBV5-1
clone_size: few
d_call: TRBD1

cdr3_nt: TGTGCCAGCAGTTTTCTAAGTGAGGGCGGCGGGGGGGCCAGCACCGGGGAGCTGTTTTTT
cdr3_aa: CASSFLSEGGGGASTGELFF
j_call: TRBJ2-2
v_call: TRBV28
clone_size: .
d_call: TRBD2

cdr3_nt: TGCGCCAGCAGCCAATCCCAACAGGGGAATCAGCCCCAGCATTTT
cdr3_aa: CASSQSQQGNQPQHF
j_call: TRBJ1-5
v_call: TRBV4-1
clone_size: .
d_call: TRBD1

cdr3_nt: TGTGCCAGCAGCGAAATAGCGGGGCCAGATACGCAGTATTTT
cdr3_aa: CASSEIAGPDTQYF
j_call: TRBJ2-3
v_call: TRBV7-2
clone_size: .
d_call: TRBD2

cdr3_nt: TGTGCCAGCAGCTTGGCCGAGTCAGGGGGCTATGGCTACACCTTC
cdr3_aa: CASSLAESGGYGYTF
j_call: TRBJ1-2
v_call: TRBV5-5
clone_size: .
d_call: TRBD1

cdr3_nt: TGTGCCGTAACCGGGACTAGCGGGGACTCCTACAATGAGCAGTTCTTC
cdr3_aa: CAVTGTSGDSYNEQFF
j_call: TRBJ2-1
v_call: TRBV10-3
clone_size: .
d_call: TRBD2

cdr3_nt: TGTGCCACCAGCAGAGGCACGAGCTCCTATAATTCACCCCTCCACTTT
cdr3_aa: CATSRGTSSYNSPLHF
j_call: TRBJ1-6
v_call: TRBV15
clone_size: .
d_call: .

cdr3_nt: TGCGCCAGCAGCAGGTGGGACAGGCGTAACACTGAAGCTTTCTTT
cdr3_aa: CASSRWDRRNTEAFF
j_call: TRBJ1-1
v_call: TRBV5-1
clone_size: few
d_call: TRBD1

cdr3_nt: TGTGCCAGCAGCTCCCCGGACAGGGTTCAAGAGACCCAGTACTTC
cdr3_aa: CASSSPDRVQETQYF
j_call: TRBJ2-5
v_call: TRBV7-2
clone_size: .
d_call: TRBD1

cdr3_nt: TGCGCCAGCAGCCAAGGAAGGACAGGCGGCGGGGGCTACACCTTC
cdr3_aa: CASSQGRTGGGGYTF
j_call: TRBJ1-2
v_call: TRBV4-3
clone_size: many
d_call: TRBD1

cdr3_nt: TGTGCCACCTCGGACAGCTCTTTGAACACTGAAGCTTTCTTT
cdr3_aa: CATSDSSLNTEAFF
j_call: TRBJ1-1
v_call: TRBV10-3
clone_size: .
d_call: .

cdr3_nt: TGTGCCAGCAGTTACGGGACAGCGGAAGCTTTCTTT
cdr3_aa: CASSYGTAEAFF
j_call: TRBJ1-1
v_call: TRBV6-5
clone_size: .
d_call: TRBD1

cdr3_nt: TGTGCCAGCAGCTCGGGGGGATTAGAAGAGACCCAGTACTTC
cdr3_aa: CASSSGGLEETQYF
j_call: TRBJ2-5
v_call: TRBV7-3
clone_size: .
d_call: TRBD2

cdr3_nt: TGTGCCAGCAGCCCCTTGGACAGGGTGGGCTCACCCCTCCACTTT
cdr3_aa: CASSPLDRVGSPLHF
j_call: TRBJ1-6
v_call: TRBV7-6
clone_size: .
d_call: TRBD1

cdr3_nt: TGTGCCAGCAGCTTAATGCCAGGGATTGGTCAGCCCCAGCATTTT
cdr3_aa: CASSLMPGIGQPQHF
j_call: TRBJ1-5
v_call: TRBV7-3
clone_size: .
d_call: .

cdr3_nt: TGTGCCAGCAGCTTAAACAGTGGGGAGACCCAGTACTTC
cdr3_aa: CASSLNSGETQYF
j_call: TRBJ2-5
v_call: TRBV7-3
clone_size: few
d_call: .